Listed here are 25 T cell receptor beta chains from one sample, sequenced in a study of blood T cells in healthy people across ages. For the second PCR, which ran for roughly 7 to 11 cycles, a sample-barcoded 5' primer and a J-beta primer mix were used. MiXCR, run by TCRdb on the 5' RACE reads, gives a single entry per CDR3 protein. The data show around 2 million distinct CDR3 sequences, roughly 43% seen once. The source material was blood. The receptors derive from a human donor in good health.

In this sample, this clonotype turned up a few times. The V and J genes are TRBV5-1 and TRBJ2-4; D might be TRBD1 or TRBD2, each matching 5 bases. The V gene's germline CDR1 is SGHRS and CDR2 YFSETQ. V lost 3 bases and J 6 bases, leaving 13 bases between the germline ends. This CDR3 region has 14 residues. The chain's CDR3 is CASSSALGGNIQYF. The CDR3 bases are TGCGCCAGCAGCTCTGCCCTTGGGGGAAACATTCAGTACTTC.

In this sample, this clonotype turned up a few times. The genes are TRBV28 and TRBJ2-3, with a weak D call TRBD1 (5 bases). V was cut by 8 bases and J by 2 bases, with 14 bases left in between. This CDR3 contains 14 residues. Germline lookup yields CDR1 MDHEN and CDR2 SYDVKM. CDR3 coding DNA: TGTGCCAGCCTACAGGTATCGAACACAGATACGCAGTATTTT. It codes for CASLQVSNTDTQYF. The whole variable domain, remainder taken from reference TRBV28 and TRBJ2-3, is DVKVTQSSRYLVKRTGEKVFLECVQDMDHENMFWYRQDPGLGLRLIYFSYDVKMKEKGDIPEGYSVSREKKERFSLILESASTNQTSMYLCASLQVSNTDTQYFGPGTRLTVL.

This clonotype was seen a handful of times. The chain recombines TRBV5-1 with TRBJ2-5; TRBD2 agrees at 15 bases. Trimming at V came to 4 bases and at J to 5 bases, leaving 6 bases not matched to a gene. This CDR3 comprises 16 residues. CDR1 and CDR2 from the germline V gene are SGHRS and YFSETQ. DNA of the CDR3: TGCGCCAGCAGCACCGGACTAGCGGGGGGGCTTGAGACCCAGTACTTC. It encodes CASSTGLAGGLETQYF.

This clonotype was seen a handful of times. The V gene is TRBV15, the J gene TRBJ1-1; no definite D call. The germline CDR1 and CDR2 sequences are LNHNV and YYDKDF (reference sequence). The CDR3 is 14 residues long. Trimming took off 4 bases at V and 3 bases at J, with 12 bases between the two ends. CDR3: CATSTGRADTEAFF. DNA for the CDR3: TGTGCCACCAGCACGGGCCGAGCGGACACTGAAGCTTTCTTT.

The chain is built from TRBV3-1 and TRBJ2-1; possibly TRBD1 for D (7 bases). Trimming stripped 1 base from V and 9 bases from J, with 13 bases between. The CDR3 has 14 residues. CDR1 and CDR2 from the germline V gene are LGHDT and YNNKEL (reference sequence). The CDR3 DNA reads TGTGCCAGCAGCCAAGCCCCAGGGGGAGGTGAGCAGTTCTTC. It is translated as CASSQAPGGGEQFF.

This clonotype was seen a few times. The chain employs TRBV12-3 or TRBV12-4 and TRBJ2-1; D is uncertain. The CDR3 loop spans 12 amino acids. The V end was cut by 6 bases, the J end by 10 bases, with 13 bases between. The CDR3: CASSIVSEEQFF. The CDR3 DNA follows: TGTGCCAGCAGCATAGTTTCAGAAGAGCAGTTCTTC.

This clonotype was counted only a few times. This sequence joins TRBV7-4 and TRBJ1-5; D gene uncertain. Germline CDR1 is SGHVT and CDR2 is SQSDAQ. The CDR3 sequence is 11 residues long. Trimming removed 11 bases from V and 3 bases from J, with 8 bases in between. The DNA of the CDR3 is TGTGCCGGCAACCTCAATCAGCCCCAGCATTTT. The encoded protein is CAGNLNQPQHF.

Note on this clonotype: This CDR3 is missing its conserved last phenylalanine or tryptophan, likely due to a read error. The chain links TRBV12-3 or TRBV12-4 to TRBJ1-2; D ambiguous. Trimming pared 3 bases from V and 5 bases from J, leaving 10 bases between. The CDR3 contains 13 residues. Here the CDR3 reads CASSFSHGYGYTL. CDR3 coding DNA: TGTGCCAGCAGTTTTTCACATGGGTATGGCTACACCTTA.

The chain uses TRBV29-1 and TRBJ1-2; D not resolved. V lost 3 bases to trimming and J lost 5 bases, with 10 bases between them. The CDR3 is 12 residues long. Germline lookup yields CDR1 SQVTM and CDR2 ANQGSEA. The CDR3 loop is CSVETGFYGYTF. The CDR3 bases are TGCAGCGTTGAGACGGGGTTTTATGGCTACACCTTC.

The CDR3 DNA follows: TGTGCCACCAGTGACCCGACAGGGGGCGATCAGCCCCAGCATTTT. Translation gives CATSDPTGGDQPQHF. V is TRBV24-1 and J is TRBJ1-5; 10 bases are shared with TRBD1. CDR3 size: 15 residues. Germline CDR1 is KGHDR and CDR2 is SFDVKD. J lost 5 bases, V lost 4 bases, and 4 bases had no gene match.

This clonotype has just a few counts. The V call is TRBV4-1, the J call TRBJ2-5; D might be TRBD1 or TRBD2, each matching 5 bases. The CDR3 runs to 15 residues. Looked up from germline, CDR1 is MGHRA and CDR2 is YSYEKL. V gave up 3 bases and J gave up 5 bases, with 16 bases separating them. The CDR3 DNA sequence: TGCGCCAGCAGCCAGTACCCTCCCGGGGCCGAGACCCAGTACTTC. Translated: CASSQYPPGAETQYF.

The chain recombines TRBV4-2 with TRBJ1-4; D is uncertain. This CDR3 region has 16 residues. With 4 bases removed from V and 0 bases from J, the gap between germline ends came to 12 bases. CDR1 and CDR2 from the germline V gene are LGHNA and YNFKEQ. The CDR3 sequence is CASSRRDSATNEKLFF. The CDR3 DNA reads as TGTGCCAGCAGCCGGCGGGATTCCGCAACTAATGAAAAACTGTTTTTT.

This rearrangement joins TRBV6-5 to TRBJ2-5; TRBD2 might be the D (5 bases). The CDR3 length is 16 residues. CDR1 and CDR2 from the germline V gene are MNHEY and SVGAGI. V was cut by 4 bases and J by 2 bases, with 17 bases left in between. The DNA for the CDR3 is TGTGCCAGCAGTTTATATGGCGAGGGCCATCAAGAGACCCAGTACTTC. As protein: CASSLYGEGHQETQYF.

This clonotype has only a few counts. The chain couples TRBV4-1 to TRBJ1-1; tentatively, D is TRBD1 (6 bases). V gave up 4 bases and J gave up 5 bases, with 11 bases separating them. CDR3 size: 13 residues. The V gene's germline CDR1 is MGHRA and CDR2 YSYEKL. CDR3 bases: TGCGCCAGCAGCCGGAACAGGGTAACTGAAGCTTTCTTT. Encoded protein: CASSRNRVTEAFF.

This clonotype was picked up a small number of times. The chain joins TRBV20-1 to TRBJ1-2; weak D call: TRBD1 (5 bases). V gave up 5 bases and J gave up 8 bases, with 12 bases separating them. This CDR3 region has 11 residues. CDR1 and CDR2 (germline): DFQATT, SNEGSKA (reference sequence). The CDR3 DNA reads as TGCAGTGCTCCCCAGGGCGGGGGCTACACCTTC. As protein: CSAPQGGGYTF.

V gene TRBV6-5 combines with J gene TRBJ2-5; 12 bases align to TRBD1. The germline V gene has CDR1 MNHEY and CDR2 SVGAGI. The J segment lost 4 bases and the V segment lost 2 bases, leaving 5 bases of the junction unmatched. This CDR3 comprises 16 residues. CDR3 sequence: CASSYIGTGGRETQYF. For the CDR3, the DNA is TGTGCCAGCAGTTACATCGGGACAGGGGGCCGAGAGACCCAGTACTTC.

V gene TRBV4-2 combines with J gene TRBJ2-7; TRBD2 aligns across 11 bases. Germline trimming cut 0 bases from V and 4 bases from J; bases unmatched to any gene: 5. In germline, CDR1 is LGHNA, CDR2 YNFKEQ. This CDR3 is 16 amino acids long. CDR3 nucleotides: TGTGCCAGCAGCCAAGAGGCTAGCGGGGGGCGGTACGAGCAGTACTTC. Translated: CASSQEASGGRYEQYF.

The rearrangement joins TRBV5-1 to TRBJ2-1, with D tentatively TRBD1 or TRBD2 (5 bases each). This CDR3 comprises 15 residues. Germline CDR1 SGHRS, CDR2 YFSETQ. V dropped 0 bases and J dropped 8 bases, with 15 bases sitting between them. The CDR3 loop is CASSLGQGQGDEQFF. The CDR3 DNA reads as TGCGCCAGCAGCTTGGGTCAGGGCCAGGGAGATGAGCAGTTCTTC.

The chain carries TRBV30 and TRBJ1-1; D is undetermined. The V end was cut by 5 bases, the J end by 4 bases, with 11 bases between. The CDR3 has 12 residues. Germline V gene lookup returns CDR1 GTSNPN and CDR2 SVGIG (reference sequence). CDR3 nucleotides: TGTGCCTGGGGGTGGATTTCCACTGAAGCTTTCTTT. This codes for CAWGWISTEAFF.

The V call is TRBV7-2, the J call TRBJ2-7, with TRBD2 as a possible D gene (6 bases). This CDR3 is built from 15 residues. Deletions cut 2 bases from V and 3 bases from J, with 14 bases between. Germline CDR1 and CDR2: SGHTA and FQGNSA. This CDR3 reads CASSLNGGTSYEQYF. The CDR3 nucleotides read TGTGCCAGCAGCTTAAATGGGGGGACGAGCTACGAGCAGTACTTC.

The J gene is TRBJ1-1, the V gene TRBV6-2 or TRBV6-3, with 10 positions matching TRBD1. The germline CDR1 and CDR2 sequences are MNHEY and SVGEGT. The trim removed 8 bases at V and 2 bases at J, leaving 5 bases unmatched. The CDR3 covers 14 residues. The CDR3 DNA follows: TGTGCCAGCGGGGGACAGGGGCGAAACACTGAAGCTTTCTTT. Its translation is CASGGQGRNTEAFF.

The CDR3 spells CASSQDPGTLGDEKLFF. The CDR3 DNA is TGCGCCAGCAGCCAAGATCCGGGAACCCTCGGGGATGAAAAACTGTTTTTT. J is TRBJ1-4 and V is TRBV4-3; unclear D gene. Germline assignment: CDR1 LGHNA and CDR2 YSLEER. The CDR3 has 17 residues. V lost 0 bases to trimming and J lost 6 bases, with 17 bases between them.

The chain has TRBV7-3 and TRBJ2-5, with D possibly being TRBD1 or TRBD2 (6 bases each). The end of the DNA is better explained by TRBJ2-7, so the J call may be wrong. Germline CDR1 is SGHTA and CDR2 is FQGTGA. There are 16 residues in the CDR3. The CDR3 nucleotides are TGTGCCAGCAGCTTAAAGGGGATAGGGGGGCCGGTCGAGCAGTACTTC. This translates into CASSLKGIGGPVEQYF.

The chain employs TRBV12-5 and TRBJ2-5; unclear D gene. The ends were cut back, 3 bases at V and 6 bases at J, with 11 bases in the middle. The CDR3 covers 13 residues. Germline CDR1 and CDR2: LGHNT and FRNRAP. The CDR3 sequence is CASGFAGQKTQYF. CDR3 bases: TGTGCTAGTGGTTTTGCTGGGCAGAAGACCCAGTACTTC.

Notes on this clonotype: Sequence at one end of the junction differs from germline and may be a read error. V and J are TRBV12-3 or TRBV12-4 and TRBJ2-1, with D uncertain. The CDR3 loop spans 19 amino acids. The CDR3 is CAGSLKAGIGSYSYNEQFF. The CDR3 nucleotides are TGTGCCGGCAGTTTAAAGGCAGGCATCGGATCTTACTCCTACAATGAGCAGTTCTTC.